These T cell receptor beta chains were read from a single sample in a study of patients and donors after allogeneic stem cell transplantation. TCRdb re-analysed the RT-PCR reads in MiXCR, keeping a single row per CDR3 protein. The data show 2,000 to 3,000 distinct CDR3 sequences, roughly 3.8% seen once. The sequencing sample was made of blood, either unsorted or a sorted T cell fraction (not recorded which). The receptors were sampled from a human donor who was either an allogeneic HSCT recipient or a stem cell or donor lymphocyte infusion donor (not recorded which). It is not recorded whose cells these are; they may come from a transplant donor. The CDR3 runs from the conserved cysteine through the conserved F or W. The order of the fields is D gene, clone size, J gene, V gene, CDR3 DNA, CDR3 protein. The D gene is left open where the match is weak. Clone size is not always given. Where it is, it says once, few, many or a class for expanded clones.

D: .
size: large
J: TRBJ1-5
V: TRBV19
DNA: TGTGCCAGTAGTACAGGGCGCAATCAGCCCCAGCATTTT
CDR3: CASSTGRNQPQHF

D: .
size: medium-sized
J: TRBJ2-1
V: TRBV5-1
DNA: TGCGCCAGCAGCTTCCAGGGAGATAATGAGCAGTTCTTC
CDR3: CASSFQGDNEQFF

D: .
size: many
J: TRBJ2-1
V: TRBV3-1
DNA: TGTGCCAGCAGCCCTAGGCAAGCAGGCTACAATGAGCAGTTCTTC
CDR3: CASSPRQAGYNEQFF

D: TRBD2
size: many
J: TRBJ2-3
V: TRBV24-1
DNA: TGTGCCACCGGACCTAGCGGGAGTGGAGATACGCAGTATTTT
CDR3: CATGPSGSGDTQYF

D: .
size: few
J: TRBJ2-7
V: TRBV3-1
DNA: TGTGCCAGCAGCCAAGATTGGGGGTACTACGAGCAGTACTTC
CDR3: CASSQDWGYYEQYF

D: TRBD2
size: many
J: TRBJ2-2
V: TRBV12-3/TRBV12-4
DNA: TGTGCCAGCAGACCGTCTAGCGGGAGGGCCGGGGAGCTGTTTTTT
CDR3: CASRPSSGRAGELFF

D: .
size: many
J: TRBJ1-5
V: TRBV19
DNA: TGTGCCAGTAGTCCAGAACAGGGCAGCAATCAGCCCCAGCATTTT
CDR3: CASSPEQGSNQPQHF

D: .
size: many
J: TRBJ1-1
V: TRBV29-1
DNA: TGCAGCGTTGCTGGGACCTACACTGAAGCTTTCTTT
CDR3: CSVAGTYTEAFF

D: .
size: many
J: TRBJ1-1
V: TRBV11-2
DNA: TGTGCCAGCAGCCTGAGTGGAGGGAGGGCTTTCTTT
CDR3: CASSLSGGRAFF

D: TRBD2
size: many
J: TRBJ2-5
V: TRBV20-1
DNA: TGCAGTGCTCCGTCTCTAGTTAGGACTAGCGGGAGTCAGACCCAGTACTTC
CDR3: CSAPSLVRTSGSQTQYF

D: TRBD1
size: medium-sized
J: TRBJ1-6
V: TRBV6-6
DNA: TGTGCCAGCAGTACGGGGACAGGGTCGTCCTATAATTCACCCCTCCACTTT
CDR3: CASSTGTGSSYNSPLHF

D: .
size: many
J: TRBJ2-3
V: TRBV20-1
DNA: TGCAGTGCTAGAGATCCCAGCACAGATACGCAGTATTTT
CDR3: CSARDPSTDTQYF

D: .
size: many
J: TRBJ2-5
V: TRBV7-3
DNA: TGTGCCAGCAGCCCCCAAGCCCAAGAGACCCAGTACTTC
CDR3: CASSPQAQETQYF

D: .
size: many
J: TRBJ1-2
V: TRBV5-1
DNA: TGCGCCAGCAGCCCTGGGGTCGGCAGGTTGAACTATGGCTACACCTTC
CDR3: CASSPGVGRLNYGYTF

D: TRBD1
size: many
J: TRBJ2-1
V: TRBV25-1
DNA: TGTGCCAGCAGTGAATTTGGGACAGGAACCTACAATGAGCAGTTCTTC
CDR3: CASSEFGTGTYNEQFF

D: .
size: large
J: TRBJ2-7
V: TRBV5-6
DNA: TGTGCCAGCAGCTTGGGCTTAGGAGCAACTTCCTACGAGCAGTACTTC
CDR3: CASSLGLGATSYEQYF

D: .
size: many
J: TRBJ2-1
V: TRBV3-1
DNA: TGTGCCAGCAGCCCCTTAGCGGACTATCCATCCAATGAGCAGTTCTTC
CDR3: CASSPLADYPSNEQFF

D: TRBD2
size: many
J: TRBJ2-3
V: TRBV5-8
DNA: TGTGCCAGCAGCTTGGAGCTAGCGGGAGGCGATACGCAGTATTTT
CDR3: CASSLELAGGDTQYF

D: TRBD1
size: many
J: TRBJ2-7
V: TRBV5-6
DNA: TGTGCCAGCAGCGGAACAGGGGCGTATTCCTACGAGCAGTACTTC
CDR3: CASSGTGAYSYEQYF

D: .
size: many
J: TRBJ2-2
V: TRBV11-2
DNA: TGTGCCAGCAGTCGAAAGTCTACCGGGGAGCTGTTTTTT
CDR3: CASSRKSTGELFF

D: .
size: many
J: TRBJ1-4
V: TRBV11-2
DNA: TGTGCCAGCAGCTTAGTTCGGATTTCTAATGAAAAACTGTTTTTT
CDR3: CASSLVRISNEKLFF

D: .
size: many
J: TRBJ2-7
V: TRBV29-1
DNA: TGCAGCGTTGCCCACGACCCTGGGGCGTACACCTACGAGCAGTACTTC
CDR3: CSVAHDPGAYTYEQYF

D: .
size: many
J: TRBJ2-2
V: TRBV12-3/TRBV12-4
DNA: TGTGCCAGCAGTTTTTTAGCGAGCGGGGAGCTGTTTTTT
CDR3: CASSFLASGELFF

D: .
size: .
J: TRBJ2-1
V: TRBV29-1
DNA: TGCAGCGTTGATAGAAGTGGGACGACCAATGAGCAGTTCTTC
CDR3: CSVDRSGTTNEQFF

D: .
size: medium-sized
J: TRBJ1-2
V: TRBV6-5
DNA: TGTGCCAGCAGTGGCGGACAGTATGGCTACACCTTC
CDR3: CASSGGQYGYTF

D: .
size: .
J: TRBJ2-4
V: TRBV19
DNA: TGTGCCAGTACCGAGGGGGCCAAAAACATTCAGTACTTC
CDR3: CASTEGAKNIQYF

D: TRBD2
size: many
J: TRBJ2-5
V: TRBV10-2
DNA: TGCGCCAGTTCGGGGGGGGAGACCCAGTACTTC
CDR3: CASSGGETQYF

D: .
size: medium-sized
J: TRBJ2-3
V: TRBV27
DNA: TGTGCCAGCAGTTTCCTTACAGGGCCCGATACGCAGTATTTT
CDR3: CASSFLTGPDTQYF

D: TRBD1
size: many
J: TRBJ1-2
V: TRBV7-9
DNA: TGTGCCAGCAGCTATGACAGGGGGGGTGGCTACACCTTC
CDR3: CASSYDRGGGYTF

D: .
size: many
J: TRBJ2-7
V: TRBV12-5
DNA: TGTGCTAGTGGAGACGGGACAAAACTATACGAGCAGTACTTC
CDR3: CASGDGTKLYEQYF

D: TRBD1
size: many
J: TRBJ2-7
V: TRBV18
DNA: TGTGCCAGCTCTCAAGGACAGGGGCCCCCCTACGAGCAGTACTTC
CDR3: CASSQGQGPPYEQYF

D: .
size: medium-sized
J: TRBJ1-1
V: TRBV20-1
DNA: TGCAGTGCTAGAGGTCGGGGCAGGGGGAACACTGAAGCTTTCTTT
CDR3: CSARGRGRGNTEAFF

D: TRBD2
size: large
J: TRBJ2-2
V: TRBV9
DNA: TGTGCCAGCTCCCCTGGGCGGACTAGCGGGAACGGGGAGCTGTTTTTT
CDR3: CASSPGRTSGNGELFF

D: .
size: many
J: TRBJ2-7
V: TRBV9
DNA: TGTGCCAGCAGCGCCAGATTTGAAACGTACGAGCAGTACTTC
CDR3: CASSARFETYEQYF

D: .
size: medium-sized
J: TRBJ2-7
V: TRBV29-1
DNA: TGCAGCGTCCAGGAATTCTTCTCCTACGAGCAGTACTTC
CDR3: CSVQEFFSYEQYF

D: TRBD1
size: medium-sized
J: TRBJ1-1
V: TRBV20-1
DNA: TGCAGTGCTAGAGATTGGACAGGGAGCACTGAAGCTTTCTTT
CDR3: CSARDWTGSTEAFF

D: TRBD1
size: few
J: TRBJ2-1
V: TRBV24-1
DNA: TGTGCCACCAGGACGGACAGGGGGACCAATGAGCAGTTCTTC
CDR3: CATRTDRGTNEQFF

D: TRBD1
size: many
J: TRBJ2-7
V: TRBV29-1
DNA: TGCAGCGTTGAAGAAGGTGAGACAGGGACCTACGAGCAGTACTTC
CDR3: CSVEEGETGTYEQYF

D: .
size: many
J: TRBJ1-5
V: TRBV7-2
DNA: TGTGCCAGCAGCTCCGACAGTCAAACAGGTCAGCCCCAGCATTTT
CDR3: CASSSDSQTGQPQHF

D: .
size: many
J: TRBJ2-1
V: TRBV7-2
DNA: TGTGCCAGCAGCTTTCGAATAGAGCAGTTCTTC
CDR3: CASSFRIEQFF

D: .
size: many
J: TRBJ2-7
V: TRBV5-1
DNA: TGCGCCAGCAGCTTGGGGGTGGCTCCCTCCTACGAGCAGTACTTC
CDR3: CASSLGVAPSYEQYF

D: .
size: many
J: TRBJ1-2
V: TRBV2
DNA: TGTGCCAGCAGTGAGAAGGGACCCTATGGCTACACCTTC
CDR3: CASSEKGPYGYTF

D: .
size: medium-sized
J: TRBJ1-2
V: TRBV6-5
DNA: TGTGCCAGCAGTTACTCCGAGGCGGGGGCAGATGGCTACACCTTC
CDR3: CASSYSEAGADGYTF

D: .
size: many
J: TRBJ1-5
V: TRBV18
DNA: TGTGCCAGCTCACCAGCAGCAGACAATCAGCCCCAGCATTTT
CDR3: CASSPAADNQPQHF

D: .
size: few
J: TRBJ1-4
V: TRBV7-9
DNA: TGTGCCAGCAGCCGAAACTACGCAACTAATGAAAAACTGTTTTTT
CDR3: CASSRNYATNEKLFF

D: .
size: many
J: TRBJ2-1
V: TRBV12-3/TRBV12-4
DNA: TGTGCCAGCAGTGTACCCTACAATGAGCAGTTCTTC
CDR3: CASSVPYNEQFF

D: TRBD2
size: .
J: TRBJ2-1
V: TRBV9
DNA: TGTGCCAGCAGGATGGGACTAGCGGGAGCGGGGGAGCAGTTCTTC
CDR3: CASRMGLAGAGEQFF

D: TRBD2
size: .
J: TRBJ2-7
V: TRBV7-6
DNA: TGTGCCAGCAGCTTAGCACTAGCGGGAGACCCCTACGAGCAGTACTTC
CDR3: CASSLALAGDPYEQYF

D: .
size: many
J: TRBJ1-1
V: TRBV14
DNA: TGTGCCAGCAGCCAAGATTCCCCCTTCGGGGGGGGCCTAGGCACTGAAGCTTTCTTT
CDR3: CASSQDSPFGGGLGTEAFF

D: .
size: many
J: TRBJ2-7
V: TRBV27
DNA: TGTGCCAGCAGTCCACTCGGCAGGGACCTCTACGAGCAGTACTTC
CDR3: CASSPLGRDLYEQYF

D: .
size: medium-sized
J: TRBJ2-5
V: TRBV5-6
DNA: TGTGCCAGCAGCAAACGGGGAGGCGGCTGGGAGACCCAGTACTTC
CDR3: CASSKRGGGWETQYF

D: .
size: .
J: TRBJ2-2
V: TRBV10-3
DNA: TGTGCCATCCCAGGCAGGGACACCGGGGAGCTGTTTTTT
CDR3: CAIPGRDTGELFF

D: .
size: many
J: TRBJ2-1
V: TRBV7-2
DNA: TGTGCCAGCAGCTTTTTCAGTAACAATGAGCAGTTCTTC
CDR3: CASSFFSNNEQFF

D: TRBD1
size: many
J: TRBJ1-2
V: TRBV7-2
DNA: TGTGCCAGCAGCTCATTACAGGGGGCCAATTATGGCTACACCTTC
CDR3: CASSSLQGANYGYTF

D: TRBD2
size: medium-sized
J: TRBJ2-7
V: TRBV20-1
DNA: TGCAGTGCTGAAAGGACTAGCGGGATGTACGAGCAGTACTTC
CDR3: CSAERTSGMYEQYF

D: TRBD1
size: many
J: TRBJ2-5
V: TRBV10-3
DNA: TGTGCCATCAGTGAAGGGGGACAGAGTCAAGAGACCCAGTACTTC
CDR3: CAISEGGQSQETQYF